The rows below give T cell receptor beta chains drawn from one sample of a study of OX40 agonist ivuxolimab in advanced cancers. Profiling relied on immunoSEQ multiplex PCR, and the TCRdb table lists in-frame clones only, not all of them. The sample yields roughly 66,000 clones, roughly four fifths seen once. The sample was CD4+ or CD8+ T cells sorted from blood, taken in a trial of the OX40 agonist ivuxolimab. Every receptor here comes from an adult with an advanced solid tumor such as melanoma, head and neck, liver or kidney cancer. CDR3s include the opening cysteine and the closing phenylalanine or tryptophan. The D gene is left open where the match is weak. Not all rows give a size; the values are once, few, many and, for expanded clones, a class.

d_call	v_call	j_call	clone_size	cdr3_aa	cdr3_nt
-	TRBV7-3	TRBJ2-2	-	CASSLSGALPGELFF	TGTGCCAGCAGCTTAAGCGGGGCCCTGCCCGGGGAGCTGTTTTTT
-	TRBV28	TRBJ1-4	-	CASSPTGKGNEKLFF	TGTGCCAGCAGTCCTACAGGGAAGGGGAATGAAAAACTGTTTTTT
TRBD2	TRBV7-2	TRBJ2-1	few	CASSLAKGLESEQFF	TGTGCCAGCAGCTTAGCGAAGGGACTAGAATCTGAGCAGTTCTTC
-	TRBV19	TRBJ2-2	-	CASSRAGLNTGELFF	TGTGCCAGTAGTAGGGCAGGGTTGAACACCGGGGAGCTGTTTTTT
-	TRBV21-1	TRBJ2-1	-	CASIPRGWSYNEQFF	TGTGCCAGCATCCCGAGGGGGTGGTCCTACAATGAGCAGTTCTTC
-	TRBV5-4	TRBJ2-3	few	CASASGPATDTQYF	TGTGCCAGCGCCTCCGGTCCGGCCACAGATACGCAGTATTTT
TRBD2	TRBV7-2	TRBJ2-7	-	CASSLGPLGWSGGTYEQYF	TGTGCCAGCAGCTTAGGCCCCTTGGGGTGGAGCGGGGGGACCTACGAGCAGTACTTC
-	TRBV2	TRBJ1-5	-	CASTSDRDQPQHF	TGTGCCAGCACCTCGGACAGAGATCAGCCCCAGCATTTT
TRBD1	TRBV5-1	TRBJ1-1	-	CASSWTGGGNTEAFF	TGCGCCAGCAGCTGGACAGGGGGAGGGAACACTGAAGCTTTCTTT
-	TRBV9	TRBJ2-5	-	CASSIRAGQSSGETQYF	TGTGCCAGCAGCATTCGCGCGGGACAGTCCAGTGGTGAGACCCAGTACTTC
TRBD1	TRBV5-6	TRBJ2-1	-	CASSWGQGNEQFF	TGTGCCAGCAGCTGGGGACAGGGGAATGAGCAGTTCTTC
-	TRBV9	TRBJ1-1	few	CASSGPGGRAFF	TGTGCCAGCAGCGGCCCCGGGGGTCGAGCTTTCTTT
-	TRBV7-6	TRBJ1-5	once	CASSLIGQPQHF	TGTGCCAGCAGCTTAATTGGGCAGCCCCAGCATTTT
-	TRBV18	TRBJ2-3	-	CASSPRTVSTDTQYF	TGTGCCAGCTCACCACGGACAGTTAGCACAGATACGCAGTATTTT
-	TRBV27	TRBJ2-2	once	CASGGRTEYTGELFF	TGTGCCAGCGGAGGTAGGACAGAGTACACCGGGGAGCTGTTTTTT
-	TRBV5-6	TRBJ2-4	-	CASSSPRNTDKNIQYF	TGTGCCAGCAGCTCCCCCAGGAACACCGACAAAAACATTCAGTACTTC
TRBD1	TRBV28	TRBJ1-2	-	CASSLRTGGYGYTF	TGTGCCAGCAGTTTAAGGACAGGGGGCTATGGCTACACCTTC
-	TRBV7-2	TRBJ2-1	few	CASSPRGGGLYNEQFF	TGTGCCAGCAGCCCCAGAGGGGGGGGGCTATACAATGAGCAGTTCTTC
-	TRBV10-1	TRBJ2-4	-	CASSDGGMAKNIQYF	TGCGCCAGCAGTGACGGGGGAATGGCCAAAAACATTCAGTACTTC
-	TRBV10-3	TRBJ1-3	-	CAISDGATGNTIYF	TGTGCCATCAGTGACGGCGCTACTGGAAACACCATATATTTT
-	TRBV7-9	TRBJ2-5	-	CASSLGPRGGQETQYF	TGTGCCAGCAGCTTAGGGCCGAGAGGTGGGCAAGAGACCCAGTACTTC
TRBD1	TRBV2	TRBJ2-3	-	CASSEETGSTDTQYF	TGTGCCAGCAGTGAAGAGACAGGGAGCACAGATACGCAGTATTTT
TRBD2	TRBV5-1	TRBJ2-2	-	CASSPTGSGGANTGELFF	TGCGCCAGCAGCCCTACGGGTAGCGGGGGGGCGAACACCGGGGAGCTGTTTTTT
TRBD1	TRBV19	TRBJ1-2	-	CASSPGQGYYGYTF	TGTGCCAGTAGTCCGGGACAGGGGTACTATGGCTACACCTTC
-	TRBV9	TRBJ2-1	-	CASSMGNSYNEQFF	TGTGCCAGCAGCATGGGGAACTCCTACAATGAGCAGTTCTTC